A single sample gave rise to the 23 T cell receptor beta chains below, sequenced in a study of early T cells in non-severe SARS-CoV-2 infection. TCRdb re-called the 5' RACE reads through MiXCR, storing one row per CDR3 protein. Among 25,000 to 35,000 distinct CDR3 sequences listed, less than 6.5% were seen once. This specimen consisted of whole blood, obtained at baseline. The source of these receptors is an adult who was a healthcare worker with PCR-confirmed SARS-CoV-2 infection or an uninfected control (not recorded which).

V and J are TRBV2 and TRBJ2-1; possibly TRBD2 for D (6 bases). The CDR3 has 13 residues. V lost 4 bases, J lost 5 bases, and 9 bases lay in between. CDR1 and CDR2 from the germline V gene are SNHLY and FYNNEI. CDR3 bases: TGTGCCAGCAGTGGGAGACTAGACAATGAGCAGTTCTTC. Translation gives CASSGRLDNEQFF.

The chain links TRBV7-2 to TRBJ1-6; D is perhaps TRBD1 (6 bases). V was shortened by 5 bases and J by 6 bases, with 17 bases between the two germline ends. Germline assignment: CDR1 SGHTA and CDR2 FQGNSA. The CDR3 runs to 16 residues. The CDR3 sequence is CASSRATGGGNSPLHF. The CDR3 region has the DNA TGTGCCAGCAGCAGGGCGACGGGGGGCGGTAATTCACCCCTCCACTTT.

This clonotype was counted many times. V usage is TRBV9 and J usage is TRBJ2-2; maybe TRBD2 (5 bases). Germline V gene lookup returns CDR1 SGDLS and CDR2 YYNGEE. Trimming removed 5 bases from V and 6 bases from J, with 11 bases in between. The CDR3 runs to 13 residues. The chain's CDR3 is CASSPRVAGELFF. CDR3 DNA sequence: TGTGCCAGCAGTCCGAGGGTTGCCGGGGAGCTGTTTTTT.

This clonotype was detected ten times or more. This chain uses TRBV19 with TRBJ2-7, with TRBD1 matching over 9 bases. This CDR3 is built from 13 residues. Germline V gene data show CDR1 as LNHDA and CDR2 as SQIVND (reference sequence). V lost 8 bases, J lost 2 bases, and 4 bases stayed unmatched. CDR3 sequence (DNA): TGTGCCAGTGCCGGGACAGGGACCTACGAGCAGTACTTC. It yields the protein CASAGTGTYEQYF.

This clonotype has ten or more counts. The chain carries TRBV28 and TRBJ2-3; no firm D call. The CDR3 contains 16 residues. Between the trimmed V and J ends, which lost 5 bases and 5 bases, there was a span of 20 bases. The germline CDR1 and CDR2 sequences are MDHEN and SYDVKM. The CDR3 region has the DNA TGTGCCAGCAGTGCCCTCGGAACGGCGTTGCGAGATACGCAGTATTTT. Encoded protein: CASSALGTALRDTQYF.

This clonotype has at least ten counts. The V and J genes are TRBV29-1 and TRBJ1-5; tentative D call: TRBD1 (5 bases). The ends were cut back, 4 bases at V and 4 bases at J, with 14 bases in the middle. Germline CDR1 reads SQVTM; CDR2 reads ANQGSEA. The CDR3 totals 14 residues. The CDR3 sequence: CSVAAGGRNQPQHF. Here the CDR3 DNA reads TGCAGCGTTGCGGCGGGGGGACGGAATCAGCCCCAGCATTTT.

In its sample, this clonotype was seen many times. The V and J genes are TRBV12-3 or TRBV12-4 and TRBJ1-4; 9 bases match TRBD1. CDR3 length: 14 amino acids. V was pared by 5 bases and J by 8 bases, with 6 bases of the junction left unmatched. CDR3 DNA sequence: TGTGCCAGCAGTCCCGGGACAGGGTACGAAAAACTGTTTTTT. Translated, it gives CASSPGTGYEKLFF.

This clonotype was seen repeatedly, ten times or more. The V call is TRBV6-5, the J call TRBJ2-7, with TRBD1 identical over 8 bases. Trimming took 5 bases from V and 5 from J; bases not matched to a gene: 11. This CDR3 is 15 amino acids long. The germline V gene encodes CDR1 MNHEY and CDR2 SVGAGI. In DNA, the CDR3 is TGTGCCAGCAGTAAAGACAGGGGATATTTCGACGAGCAGTACTTC. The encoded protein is CASSKDRGYFDEQYF.

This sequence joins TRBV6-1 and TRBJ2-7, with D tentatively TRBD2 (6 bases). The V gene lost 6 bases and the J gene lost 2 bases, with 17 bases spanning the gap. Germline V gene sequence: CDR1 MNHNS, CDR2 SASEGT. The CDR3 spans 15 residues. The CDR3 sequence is CASRGGPWNPYEQYF. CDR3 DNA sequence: TGTGCCAGCAGGGGGGGACCATGGAATCCCTACGAGCAGTACTTC.

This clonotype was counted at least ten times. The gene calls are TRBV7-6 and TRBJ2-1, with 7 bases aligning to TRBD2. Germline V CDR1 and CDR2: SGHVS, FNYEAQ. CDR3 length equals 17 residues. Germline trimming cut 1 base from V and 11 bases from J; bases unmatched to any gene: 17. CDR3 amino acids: CASSLDPGEGLPSKQFF. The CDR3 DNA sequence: TGTGCCAGCAGCTTAGACCCGGGGGAGGGACTACCTTCGAAGCAGTTCTTC.

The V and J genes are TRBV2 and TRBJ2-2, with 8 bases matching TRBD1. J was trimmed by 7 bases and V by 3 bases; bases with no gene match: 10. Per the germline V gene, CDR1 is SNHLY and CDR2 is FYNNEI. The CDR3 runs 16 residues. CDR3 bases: TGTGCCAGCAGTGATACCCTTAGGACAGGGATCGGGGAGCTGTTTTTT. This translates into CASSDTLRTGIGELFF.

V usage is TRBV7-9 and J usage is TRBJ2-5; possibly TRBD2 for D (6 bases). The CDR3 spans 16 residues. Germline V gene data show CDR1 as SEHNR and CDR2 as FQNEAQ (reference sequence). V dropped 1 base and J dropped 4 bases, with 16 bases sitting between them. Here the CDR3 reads CASSLGLAMEVETQYF. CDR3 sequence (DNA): TGTGCCAGCAGCTTAGGTCTAGCGATGGAGGTAGAGACCCAGTACTTC.

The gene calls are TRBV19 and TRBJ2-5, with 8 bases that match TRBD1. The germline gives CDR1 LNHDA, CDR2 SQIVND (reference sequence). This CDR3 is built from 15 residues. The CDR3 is CAKPRTGPFGETQYF. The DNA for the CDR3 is TGTGCGAAACCCAGGACAGGGCCTTTTGGGGAGACCCAGTACTTC.

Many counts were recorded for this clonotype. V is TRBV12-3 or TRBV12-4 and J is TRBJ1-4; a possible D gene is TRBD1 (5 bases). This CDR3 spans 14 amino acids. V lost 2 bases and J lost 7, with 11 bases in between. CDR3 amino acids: CASSLRGATEKLFF. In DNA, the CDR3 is TGTGCCAGCAGTTTACGAGGGGCAACTGAAAAACTGTTTTTT.

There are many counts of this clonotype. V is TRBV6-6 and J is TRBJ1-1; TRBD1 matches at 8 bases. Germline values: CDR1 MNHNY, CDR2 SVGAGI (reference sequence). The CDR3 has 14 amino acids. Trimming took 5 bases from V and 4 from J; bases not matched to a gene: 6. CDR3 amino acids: CASSEDRDFTEAFF. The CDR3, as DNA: TGTGCCAGCAGTGAGGACAGGGACTTCACTGAAGCTTTCTTT.

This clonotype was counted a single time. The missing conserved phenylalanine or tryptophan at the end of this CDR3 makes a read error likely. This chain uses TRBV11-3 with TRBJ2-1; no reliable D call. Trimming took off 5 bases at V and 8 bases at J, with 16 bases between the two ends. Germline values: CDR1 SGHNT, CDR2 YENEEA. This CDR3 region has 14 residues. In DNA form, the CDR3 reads TGTGCCAGCAGCCGAGCCGTTGGGGTCCATGAGCAGTTCTCC. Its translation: CASSRAVGVHEQFS.

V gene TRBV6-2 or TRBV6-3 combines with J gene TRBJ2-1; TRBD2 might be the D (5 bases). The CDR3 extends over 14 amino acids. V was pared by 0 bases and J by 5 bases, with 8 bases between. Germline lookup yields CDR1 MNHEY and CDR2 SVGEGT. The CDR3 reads CASSYSTRNNEQFF. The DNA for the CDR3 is TGTGCCAGCAGTTACTCAACTAGGAACAATGAGCAGTTCTTC.

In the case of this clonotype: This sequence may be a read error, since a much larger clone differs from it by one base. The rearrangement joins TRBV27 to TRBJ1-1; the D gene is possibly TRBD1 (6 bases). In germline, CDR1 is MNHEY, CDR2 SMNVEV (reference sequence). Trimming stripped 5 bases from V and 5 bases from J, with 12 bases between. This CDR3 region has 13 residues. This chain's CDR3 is CASSATGRTEAFF. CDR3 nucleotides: TGTGCCAGCAGTGCCACAGGGAGAACTGAAGCTTTCTTT.

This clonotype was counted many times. This CDR3 is CTSSSRTSGRANEQFF. The CDR3 nucleotides are TGCACCAGCAGCTCCCGGACTAGCGGGAGGGCCAATGAGCAGTTCTTC. The chain employs TRBV1 and TRBJ2-1; TRBD2 was called by the table and not checked on the DNA. TRBV1 is flagged as a pseudogene. The CDR3 has 16 amino acids.

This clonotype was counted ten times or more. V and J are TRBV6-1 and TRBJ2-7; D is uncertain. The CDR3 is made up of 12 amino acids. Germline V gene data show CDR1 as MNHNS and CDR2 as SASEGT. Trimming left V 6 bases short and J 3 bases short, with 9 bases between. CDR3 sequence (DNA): TGTGCCAGCAGCCGTGGGAACTACGAGCAGTACTTC. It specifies CASSRGNYEQYF.

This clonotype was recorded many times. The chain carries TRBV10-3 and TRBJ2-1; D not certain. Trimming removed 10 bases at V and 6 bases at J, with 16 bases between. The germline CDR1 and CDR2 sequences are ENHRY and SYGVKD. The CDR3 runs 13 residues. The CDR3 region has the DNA TGTGCCAAGCTAGTCCTCCCTCCCAATGAGCAGTTCTTC. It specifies CAKLVLPPNEQFF.

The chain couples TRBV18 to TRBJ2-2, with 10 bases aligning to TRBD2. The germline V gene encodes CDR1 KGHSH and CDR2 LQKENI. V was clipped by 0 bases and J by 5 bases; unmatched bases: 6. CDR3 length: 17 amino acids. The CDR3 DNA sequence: TGTGCCAGCTCACCACCGTCTAGCGGGAGCGCTACCGGGGAGCTGTTTTTT. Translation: CASSPPSSGSATGELFF.

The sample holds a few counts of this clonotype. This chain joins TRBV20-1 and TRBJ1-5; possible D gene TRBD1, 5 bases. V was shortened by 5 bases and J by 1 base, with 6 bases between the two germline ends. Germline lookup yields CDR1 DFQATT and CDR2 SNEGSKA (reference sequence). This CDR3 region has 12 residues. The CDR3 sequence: CSARTSNQPQHF. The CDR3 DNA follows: TGCAGTGCTCGGACAAGCAATCAGCCCCAGCATTTT.